This T cell receptor beta chain was profiled in a study of T cell responses to AZD1222 COVID-19 vaccine. The CDR3 loop spans 14 amino acids. Germline V gene sequence: CDR1 MDHEN, CDR2 SYDVKM. Trimming pared 6 bases from V and 2 bases from J, leaving 13 bases between. The assay was immunoSEQ multiplex PCR, and TCRdb's table has in-frame clones only and misses some. The sample has 150,000 or so clones; 80% to 95% are singletons. This clone was counted a few times. The source material was peripheral blood, sampled on day 0 of AZD1222 vaccination. The chain carries TRBV28 and TRBJ1-1; D perhaps matches TRBD1 (6 bases). The TCR comes from an adult in good health. CDR3 in amino acids: CASRQGGGNTEAFF. In DNA, the CDR3 is TGTGCCAGCAGACAAGGGGGAGGCAACACTGAAGCTTTCTTT.